This T cell receptor beta chain stems from a study of CD4 T cells in relation to SARS-CoV-2 and coronaviruses. Whole-study context: Shared crossreactive spike epitopes were mapped to their HLA restriction. Study-level results: The cross-reactivity analysis covered only spike protein, not other viral proteins. Pre-pandemic and post-infection samples never came from the same donor. SARS-CoV-2-driven expansion was significantly weaker in crossreactive than monoreactive clones.

V was clipped by 6 bases and J by 14 bases, with 26 bases between them. Per the germline V gene, CDR1 is LGHDT and CDR2 is YNNKEL (reference sequence). The CDR3 is 15 amino acids. To note about this clone: Its antigen is unknown.

The assay was immunoSEQ multiplex PCR, and TCRdb's table has in-frame clones only and misses some. Of approximately 70,000 clones listed, 80% to 95% are singletons. Before the COVID-19 pandemic, during about 2011-2019, CD4+ T cells were taken from unexposed donors. Sequencing was carried out using naive CD4+ T cells from PBMCs. Documented subset: naive CD4+ T cells isolated by negative enrichment. The V call is TRBV3-1 (or the pseudogene TRBV3-2), the J call TRBJ2-1; TRBD1 is a possible D gene (5 bases). This receptor was taken from a human donor in good health. The CDR3 region is CASSPNADSPLLEFF. The DNA of the CDR3 is TGTGCCAGCAGTCCCAACGCCGACAGCCCCTTATTAGAGTTCTTC.